This paragraph reports one T cell receptor (beta chain). This clonotype was seen only a few times. The specificity of this receptor is unknown. No base quality information exists; no much larger clone differs at one position. The sample's time point label, in plain terms: newly diagnosed GD, antithyroid drugs for less than 3 months. For both TCR sequencing and RNA sequencing, RNA was extracted from PBMCs in TRIzol. The diagnosis of Graves' disease was made according to American Thyroid Association guidelines. The patients came from an endocrinology department in Xi'an, China. Each patient gave 8.5 to 9.5 milliliters of peripheral blood, collected in an EDTA anticoagulant tube. Ficoll Paque Plus density gradient separation was used to isolate PBMCs, and no further T cell sorting was done. RNA quality was checked with an Agilent 2100 Bioanalyzer and agarose gel, and concentration with a NanoDrop 2000.

The CDR3 numbers 16 residues from cysteine through phenylalanine. Of the read, only the CDR3 DNA is kept; its 48 bases are in frame from base 1. Relative to germline, V is missing 6 bases and J is missing 3 bases, with 6 bases of the junction outside any gene match. The germline V gene (reference sequence) specifies LNHDA as CDR1 and SQIVND as CDR2. These data come from a study of regulatory T cells in long-lasting Graves disease (dated by TCRdb to the early 2020s). Background for the entire study: In the newly diagnosed Graves' disease group, patients had been taking antithyroid drugs for less than 3 months. Peripheral blood TCR sequencing and RNA sequencing compared persistent Graves' disease patients with newly diagnosed Graves' disease patients. The study was conducted in China and was registered as a clinical trial. A total of roughly 35 samples were covered by TCR sequencing, comprising some 13 persistent and around 20 newly diagnosed Graves' disease patients.

Library method: multiplex PCR. Sequenced using an Illumina HiSeq 4000. iRepertoire HTBI primers and Arm-PCR amplification of CDR3 regions were used to construct TCR beta libraries. Gel purification was performed on PCR products prior to sequencing. The authors' analysis ran thus. Gene usage analysis of CDR3 amino acid clonotypes relied on the approximately 60 TRBV and 14 TRBJ segments identified across samples. COPE and FqMerger were used to merge filtered high-quality paired reads into contigs. Contigs were aligned with BLAST to IMGT TRBV, TRBD and TRBJ reference genes, and CDR3 was defined per IMGT. Any clonotype with a frequency above 0.1% was counted as a highly expanded clone. Shannon entropy served as the measure of repertoire diversity, while the Gini coefficient captured V-J evenness. Clonotypes shared by more than one individual were considered public. TCRdb reworked the public reads: Q25 trimming with fastp, MiXCR clone assembly, productive beta chains retained. Rows matching on CDR3 protein sequence are summarized as one entry with the most common DNA and genes. V and J calls and clone size were set by TCRdb, not the authors. The sample has around 400,000 distinct CDR3 sequences on record, roughly a sixth of them singletons. 22% of the sample is in the top ten clones.

Here is what the overall study found, with its caveats: Compared with newly diagnosed patients, patients with persistent Graves' disease had lower TCR Shannon entropy and fewer highly expanded clones, which suggests clonal expansion. Sequencing and analysis were limited to the TCR beta chain. Peripheral blood alone was examined, since thyroid tissue, which constituted the primary lesion, could not be accessed. The authors acknowledged the small sample size as a limitation that may reduce accuracy. TRBV28, TRBJ1-2 and TRBJ2-5 were preferentially used in persistent disease, while TRBV20-1 and TRBJ2-1 were favored in newly diagnosed disease. Persistent patients shared more public clonotypes among themselves (around 3,000) than newly diagnosed patients did (approximately 970).

The starting material was peripheral blood mononuclear cells (PBMCs), obtained at new diagnosis, from a patient treated with antithyroid drugs. The sequence is built from TRBV19 and TRBJ2-1, and TRBD2 matches 12 of the central bases. The receptor was isolated from a female donor with Graves disease. The sequenced DNA: TGTGCCAGTAGGGAGACTAGCGGGAGACTCTACAATGAGCAGTTCTTC. It translates as CASRETSGRLYNEQFF.